This T cell receptor (beta chain) came from a study of blood T cell repertoires in COVID-19. Across the whole study: Samples representing acute and convalescent COVID-19 were sourced from the United States, Italy and Spain.

Which cohort a participant joined came from the clinical history participants gave. Here immunoSEQ multiplex PCR was the method, and the copy in TCRdb shows in-frame clones only, minus some. The sample includes approximately 180,000 clones, about 90% of them seen just once. Germline lookup yields CDR1 SGHAT and CDR2 FQNNGV. CDR3 length equals 13 residues. Deletions cut 5 bases from V and 8 bases from J, with 10 bases between. This chain links TRBV11-2 with TRBJ1-6, with D possibly being TRBD1 (6 bases). This sequence originates from a human donor with acute COVID-19. The donor label of this sample is uncertain. The sequencing input was PBMCs or T cells enriched from blood (not recorded which). This chain's CDR3 is CASSPNRDSPLHF. CDR3 nucleotide sequence: TGTGCCAGCAGCCCTAACAGGGATTCACCCCTCCACTTT.